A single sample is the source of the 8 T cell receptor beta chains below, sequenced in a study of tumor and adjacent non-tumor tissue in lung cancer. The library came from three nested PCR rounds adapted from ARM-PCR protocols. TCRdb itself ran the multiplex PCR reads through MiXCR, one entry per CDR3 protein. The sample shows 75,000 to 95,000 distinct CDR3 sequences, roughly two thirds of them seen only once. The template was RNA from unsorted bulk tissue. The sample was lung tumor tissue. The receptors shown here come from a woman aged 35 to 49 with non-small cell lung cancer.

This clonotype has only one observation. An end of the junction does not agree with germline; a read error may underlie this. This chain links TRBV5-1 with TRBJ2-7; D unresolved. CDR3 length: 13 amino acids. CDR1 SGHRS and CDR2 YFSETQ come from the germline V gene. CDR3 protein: CASSWHSSYEQYF. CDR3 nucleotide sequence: TGCGCCAGCAGCTGGCACAGTTCCTACGAGCAATACTTC. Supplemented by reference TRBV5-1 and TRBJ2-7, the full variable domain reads KAGVTQTPRYLIKTRGQQVTLSCSPISGHRSVSWYQQTPGQGLQFLFEYFSETQRNKGNFPGRFSGRQFSNSRSEMNVSTLELGDSALYLCASSWHSSYEQYFGPGTRLTVT.

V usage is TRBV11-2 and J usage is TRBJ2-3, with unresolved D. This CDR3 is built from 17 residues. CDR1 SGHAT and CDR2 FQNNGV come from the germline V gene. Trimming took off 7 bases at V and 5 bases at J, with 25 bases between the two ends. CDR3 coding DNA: TGTGCCAGCATCCTGAGCGTGGTGCGAGGTGGCATAGATACGCAGTATTTT. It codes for CASILSVVRGGIDTQYF.

The CDR3 region is CASRTPRDEISNGTEAFF. Written as DNA, the CDR3 is TGTGCCAGTAGGACCCCTCGAGATGAAATTAGCAACGGCACTGAAGCTTTCTTT. This sequence joins TRBV6-6 and TRBJ1-1; D not resolved. The CDR3 is 18 residues long. V shed 9 bases and J shed 4 bases, with 30 bases lying between them. Germline CDR1 reads MNHNY; CDR2 reads SVGAGI (reference sequence).

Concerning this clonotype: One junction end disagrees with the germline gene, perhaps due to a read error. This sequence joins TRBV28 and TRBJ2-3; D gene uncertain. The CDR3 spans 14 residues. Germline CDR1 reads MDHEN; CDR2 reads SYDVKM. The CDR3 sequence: CPSSLTRPTDTQYF. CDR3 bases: TGTCCCAGCAGTTTAACCAGGCCCACAGATACACAGTATTTT.

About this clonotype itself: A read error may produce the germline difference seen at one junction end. The CDR3 DNA is TGTGTCAGCAGCCCGCAAAATCTGGCGGGGGTTTACAATGAGCAGTTCTTC. Protein product: CVSSPQNLAGVYNEQFF. The J gene is TRBJ2-1, the V gene TRBV11-1; 7 nucleotides agree with TRBD2. Per germline, CDR1 SGHAT and CDR2 FQDESV (reference sequence). The CDR3 has 17 residues.

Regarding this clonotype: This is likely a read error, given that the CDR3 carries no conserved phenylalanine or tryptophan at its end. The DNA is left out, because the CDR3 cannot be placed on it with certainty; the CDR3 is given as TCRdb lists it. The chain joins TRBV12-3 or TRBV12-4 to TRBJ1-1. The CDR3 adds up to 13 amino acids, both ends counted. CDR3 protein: CATQSNIATEVFL.

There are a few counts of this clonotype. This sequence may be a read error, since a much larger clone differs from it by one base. CDR3 residues: CASSGGESYDYTF. As DNA, the CDR3 is TGCGCCAGCAGCGGGGGAGAGAGCTATGACTACACCTTC. This chain links TRBV5-1 with TRBJ1-2; a possible D gene is TRBD1 (5 bases). This CDR3 contains 13 residues. Germline lookup yields CDR1 SGHRS and CDR2 YFSETQ.

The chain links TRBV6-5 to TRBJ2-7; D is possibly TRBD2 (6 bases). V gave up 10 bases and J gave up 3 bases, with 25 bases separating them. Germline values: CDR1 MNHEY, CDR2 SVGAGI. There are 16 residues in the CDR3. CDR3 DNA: TGTGCCAATTGGCCGTCCGTGGATCTAGCGAGCTACGAGCAGTACTTC. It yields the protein CANWPSVDLASYEQYF.